Each of the 14 T cell receptor beta chains below was sequenced from the same sample in a study of blood T cell repertoires in COVID-19. Profiling relied on immunoSEQ multiplex PCR, and the TCRdb table lists in-frame clones only, not all of them. The data show roughly 160,000 clones, 83% seen once. The sequencing sample was made of peripheral blood. The receptors come from a woman in her seventies who had recovered from COVID-19.

This clone was detected only a few times. This sequence joins TRBV7-2 and TRBJ2-5, with 11 positions matching TRBD2. With V trimmed by 5 bases and J by 7 bases, 9 bases remained unmatched. Germline CDR1 is SGHTA and CDR2 is FQGNSA. CDR3 size: 15 residues. The CDR3 region has the DNA TGTGCCAGCAGCCAAACTAGCGGGAGATGGGGGACCCAGTACTTC. It specifies CASSQTSGRWGTQYF.

On this clone: A junction end diverges from the germline sequence, so it may reflect a read error. The rearrangement uses TRBV30 and TRBJ2-3; D is perhaps TRBD2 (6 bases). CDR1 and CDR2 (germline): GTSNPN, SVGIG (reference sequence). The CDR3 contains 11 residues. The CDR3 protein is CAWSVGGNANF. CDR3 nucleotide sequence: TGTGCCTGGAGTGTGGGGGGTAATGCGAATTTT.

The chain joins TRBV27 to TRBJ1-1, with TRBD1 as a possible D gene (6 bases). The ends were cut back, 6 bases at V and 1 base at J, with 21 bases in the middle. CDR1 is MNHEY and CDR2 is SMNVEV in the germline V gene (reference sequence). CDR3 length: 17 amino acids. CDR3 sequence reads: CASSQWLGASGNTEAFF. The CDR3 DNA sequence: TGTGCCAGCAGCCAATGGCTGGGGGCGTCCGGGAACACTGAAGCTTTCTTT.

V usage is TRBV15 and J usage is TRBJ1-1; TRBD1 aligns across 8 bases. The CDR3 consists of 18 residues. CDR1 LNHNV and CDR2 YYDKDF come from the germline V gene (reference sequence). Unmatched junction bases numbered 15, after V lost 3 bases and J lost 3 bases. CDR3 sequence reads: CATSSLPPRGRGDTEAFF. CDR3 in DNA: TGTGCCACCAGCAGCCTTCCCCCCAGGGGGCGTGGGGACACTGAAGCTTTCTTT.

The rearrangement uses TRBV10-3 and TRBJ1-1, with D unclear. CDR3 length: 13 amino acids. Trimming removed 4 bases at V and 6 bases at J, with 12 bases between. Germline V gene lookup returns CDR1 ENHRY and CDR2 SYGVKD. CDR3 coding DNA: TGTGCCATCAGTGGGGAGGGTTTCGCTGAAGCTTTCTTT. As protein: CAISGEGFAEAFF.

In the case of this clone: The same CDR3 also results from other DNA sequences found in this sample. Written as DNA, the CDR3 is TGTGCCAGCAGCCCTGGGACAGACATGAACACTGAAGCTTTCTTT. It translates to CASSPGTDMNTEAFF. The chain joins TRBV7-3 to TRBJ1-1, with TRBD1 matching 7 bases. Germline V gene data show CDR1 as SGHTA and CDR2 as FQGTGA. V lost 5 bases and J lost 0; bases outside the gene matches: 6. The CDR3 totals 15 residues. The entire variable domain, with the rest obtained from reference TRBV7-3 and TRBJ1-1, is as follows: GAGVSQTPSNKVTEKGKYVELRCDPISGHTALYWYRQSLGQGPEFLIYFQGTGAADDSGLPNDRFFAVRPEGSVSTLKIQRTERGDSAVYLCASSPGTDMNTEAFFGQGTRLTVV.

This clone appeared a single time. The gene calls are TRBV29-1 and TRBJ1-4; 11 bases line up with TRBD1. The CDR3 sequence is 14 residues long. The germline V gene encodes CDR1 SQVTM and CDR2 ANQGSEA. The J segment lost 8 bases and the V segment lost 4 bases, leaving 6 bases of the junction unmatched. CDR3 nucleotides: TGCAGCGTTGCCCCGGGACAGGGGGGGGAAAAACTGTTTTTT. Residues: CSVAPGQGGEKLFF. The entire variable domain, with the rest obtained from reference TRBV29-1 and TRBJ1-4, is as follows: SAVISQKPSRDICQRGTSLTIQCQVDSQVTMMFWYRQQPGQSLTLIATANQGSEATYESGFVIDKFPISRPNLTFSTLTVSNMSPEDSSIYLCSVAPGQGGEKLFFGSGTQLSVL.

V is TRBV5-1 and J is TRBJ2-5; D ambiguous. The V gene's germline CDR1 is SGHRS and CDR2 YFSETQ. V was cut by 0 bases and J by 1 base, with 7 bases left in between. This CDR3 is built from 14 residues. The CDR3 bases are TGCGCCAGCAGCTTGGCGGTCCTCCAAGAGACCCAGTACTTC. Translation: CASSLAVLQETQYF.

The chain carries TRBV9 and TRBJ2-3, with D uncertain. CDR3 length: 14 amino acids. In germline, CDR1 is SGDLS, CDR2 YYNGEE. The ends were cut back, 0 bases at V and 6 bases at J, with 11 bases in the middle. The CDR3 DNA sequence: TGTGCCAGCAGCGTAGGTCCCCCCCCGGATACGCAGTATTTT. Translated, it gives CASSVGPPPDTQYF.

V and J are TRBV30 and TRBJ1-6; D uncertain. This CDR3 has 13 residues. V was pared by 4 bases and J by 2 bases, with 6 bases between. The germline gives CDR1 GTSNPN, CDR2 SVGIG (reference sequence). For the CDR3, the DNA is TGTGCCTGGAATCCCACCTATAATTCACCCCTCCACTTT. Translated: CAWNPTYNSPLHF. Based on the CDR3 plus reference TRBV30 and TRBJ1-6, the full variable domain is SQTIHQWPATLVQPVGSPLSLECTVEGTSNPNLYWYRQAAGRGLQLLFYSVGIGQISSEVPQNLSASRPQDRQFILSSKKLLLSDSGFYLCAWNPTYNSPLHFGNGTRLTVT.

The chain carries TRBV3-1 (or the pseudogene TRBV3-2) and TRBJ2-5, with a weak D call TRBD2 (6 bases). Germline V gene data show CDR1 as LGHDT and CDR2 as YNNKEL (reference sequence). The CDR3 spans 11 residues. V lost 5 bases and J 5 bases, leaving 6 bases between the germline ends. DNA of the CDR3: TGTGCCAGCAGCGGGGGGGAGACCCAGTACTTC. Its translation is CASSGGETQYF.

The chain recombines TRBV9 with TRBJ2-1; TRBD2 aligns across 9 bases. The junction had 6 bases not matched to a gene; V was cut back by 4 bases and J by 4 bases. The CDR3 sequence is 15 residues long. Per germline, CDR1 SGDLS and CDR2 YYNGEE. The CDR3 is CASSRIAGEYNEQFF. The CDR3 DNA is TGTGCCAGCAGCCGCATAGCGGGAGAATACAATGAGCAGTTCTTC.

The chain carries TRBV7-8 and TRBJ1-2; 7 nucleotides match TRBD1. J lost 4 bases, V lost 5 bases, and 1 base had no gene match. The germline V gene has CDR1 SGHVS and CDR2 FQNEAQ. This CDR3 region has 12 residues. The CDR3 region has the DNA TGTGCCAGCAGCCGGGACAGCTATGGCTACACCTTC. Its protein product is CASSRDSYGYTF.

The J gene is TRBJ2-7, the V gene TRBV2; 8 bases agree with TRBD1. Germline CDR1 and CDR2: SNHLY and FYNNEI. This CDR3 spans 14 amino acids. Unmatched junction bases numbered 4, after V lost 6 bases and J lost 0 bases. The chain's CDR3 is CASRGQVSSYEQYF. The DNA of the CDR3 is TGTGCCAGCAGGGGACAGGTTAGCTCCTACGAGCAGTACTTC.